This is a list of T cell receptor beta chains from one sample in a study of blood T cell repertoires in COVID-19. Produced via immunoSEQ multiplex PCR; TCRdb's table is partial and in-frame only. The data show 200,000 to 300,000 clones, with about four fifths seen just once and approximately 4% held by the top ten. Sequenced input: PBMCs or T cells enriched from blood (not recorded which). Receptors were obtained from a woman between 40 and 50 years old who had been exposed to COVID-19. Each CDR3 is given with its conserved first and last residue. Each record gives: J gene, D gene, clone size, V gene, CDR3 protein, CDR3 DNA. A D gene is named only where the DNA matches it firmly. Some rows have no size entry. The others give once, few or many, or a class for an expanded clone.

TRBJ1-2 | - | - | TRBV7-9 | CASSLGQEGYTF | TGTGCCAGCAGCCTGGGACAAGAAGGCTACACCTTC
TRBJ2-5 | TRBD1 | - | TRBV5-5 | CASSFPGGETQYF | TGTGCCAGCAGCTTTCCAGGGGGAGAGACCCAGTACTTC
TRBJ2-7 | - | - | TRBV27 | CASSPRAYSYEQYF | TGTGCCAGCAGTCCCAGGGCCTACTCCTACGAGCAGTACTTC
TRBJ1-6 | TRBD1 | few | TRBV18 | CASSPTGVNSPLHF | TGTGCCAGCTCCCCGACAGGGGTGAATTCACCCCTCCACTTT
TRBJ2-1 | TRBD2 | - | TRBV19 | CASSIVPSGAKGEQFF | TGTGCCAGTAGTATAGTTCCTAGCGGGGCTAAAGGTGAGCAGTTCTTC
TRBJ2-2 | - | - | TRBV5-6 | CASSSISGGARAGELFF | TGTGCCAGCAGCTCCATAAGCGGCGGGGCCCGGGCCGGGGAGCTGTTTTTT
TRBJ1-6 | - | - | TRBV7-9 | CASSPQGPLGSPLHF | TGTGCCAGCAGCCCCCAGGGCCCCTTGGGTTCACCCCTCCACTTT
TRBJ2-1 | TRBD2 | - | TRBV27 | CASSPRRGGNEQFF | TGTGCCAGCAGTCCGAGGCGGGGGGGCAATGAGCAGTTCTTC
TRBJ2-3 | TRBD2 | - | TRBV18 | CASSLGGTSTYSTDTQYF | TGTGCCAGCTCACTCGGAGGGACTAGTACCTATAGCACAGATACGCAGTATTTT
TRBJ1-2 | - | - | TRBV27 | CASSLSGISYGYTF | TGTGCCAGCAGTTTAAGCGGGATTAGCTATGGCTACACCTTC
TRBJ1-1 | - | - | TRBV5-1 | CASSPGWAEEAFF | TGCGCCAGCAGCCCCGGTTGGGCAGAAGAAGCTTTCTTT
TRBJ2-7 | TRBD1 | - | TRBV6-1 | CASSDSVDRGDF | TGTGCCAGCAGTGATTCAGTGGACAGGGGGGACTTC
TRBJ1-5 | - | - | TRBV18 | CASSGAQINQPQHF | TGTGCCAGCTCAGGGGCGCAAATCAATCAGCCCCAGCATTTT
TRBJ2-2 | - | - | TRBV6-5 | CASMAQAPGELFF | TGTGCCAGCATGGCTCAGGCACCCGGGGAGCTGTTTTTT
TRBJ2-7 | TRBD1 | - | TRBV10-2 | CASSESGQGNYEQYF | TGCGCCAGCAGTGAGTCGGGACAGGGAAACTACGAGCAGTACTTC
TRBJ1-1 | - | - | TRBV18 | CASSPTFDRFTEAFF | TGTGCCAGCTCCCCTACTTTTGACAGGTTCACTGAAGCTTTCTTT
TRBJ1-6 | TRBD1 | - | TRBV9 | CASGTVNSPLHF | TGTGCCAGCGGGACAGTTAATTCACCCCTCCACTTT
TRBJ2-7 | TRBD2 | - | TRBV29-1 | CSVEEGGREQYF | TGCAGCGTTGAAGAGGGAGGGCGCGAGCAGTACTTC
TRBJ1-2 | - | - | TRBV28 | CASSQRGYGYTF | TGTGCCAGCAGCCAAAGGGGGTATGGCTACACCTTC
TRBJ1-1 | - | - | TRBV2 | CASSRRGAGSIFITEAFF | TGTGCCAGCAGCCGTCGGGGGGCGGGGAGCATATTCATCACTGAAGCTTTCTTT
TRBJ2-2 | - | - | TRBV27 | CATRASGYGFTGELFF | TGTGCCACCCGGGCAAGCGGTTATGGGTTCACCGGGGAGCTGTTTTTT
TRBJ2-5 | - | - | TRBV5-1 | CASSLVFVDQETQYF | TGCGCCAGCAGCTTGGTCTTTGTAGACCAAGAGACCCAGTACTTC
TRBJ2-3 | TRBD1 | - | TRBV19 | CASSSTRDRGGDTQYF | TGTGCCAGTAGTTCAACGCGAGACAGGGGAGGTGATACGCAGTATTTT
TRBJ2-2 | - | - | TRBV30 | CAWSEPLGRPRGGELFF | TGTGCCTGGAGTGAACCGTTGGGCCGGCCCAGGGGCGGGGAGCTGTTTTTT
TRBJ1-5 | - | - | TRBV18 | CASSPPQGARSQPQHF | TGTGCCAGCTCACCACCCCAAGGGGCAAGGAGTCAGCCCCAGCATTTT
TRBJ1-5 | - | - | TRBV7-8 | CASSLGRGWQLNMQPQHF | TGTGCCAGCAGCTTAGGGCGGGGGTGGCAGTTAAACATGCAGCCCCAGCATTTT
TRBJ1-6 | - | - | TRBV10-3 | CAISESEFGGAYNSPLHF | TGTGCCATCAGTGAGTCAGAGTTCGGGGGGGCCTATAATTCACCCCTCCACTTT
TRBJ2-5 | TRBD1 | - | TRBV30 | CAWSTGQGGETQYF | TGTGCCTGGAGTACGGGACAGGGGGGAGAGACCCAGTACTTC
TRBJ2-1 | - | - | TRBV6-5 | CASSTSREYEQFF | -
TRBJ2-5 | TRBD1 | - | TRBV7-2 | CASSPQTGQGRETQYF | TGTGCCAGCAGCCCTCAAACGGGACAGGGCCGAGAGACCCAGTACTTC
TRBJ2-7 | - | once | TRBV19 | CASSIAKGPSYEQYF | TGTGCCAGTAGTATAGCAAAGGGGCCCTCCTACGAGCAGTACTTC
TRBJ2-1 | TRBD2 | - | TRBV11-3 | CASSRTGLAEGEQFF | TGTGCCAGCAGCCGTACGGGACTAGCGGAGGGGGAGCAGTTCTTC
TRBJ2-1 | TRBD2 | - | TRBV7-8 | CASSHGGIYNEQFF | TGTGCCAGCAGCCACGGGGGGATTTACAATGAGCAGTTCTTC
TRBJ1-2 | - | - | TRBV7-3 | CASSPNAGGWYGYTF | TGTGCCAGCAGTCCAAATGCGGGGGGTTGGTATGGCTACACCTTC
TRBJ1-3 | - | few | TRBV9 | CASSVPPQGGNTIYF | TGTGCCAGCAGCGTCCCCCCACAGGGTGGAAACACCATATATTTT
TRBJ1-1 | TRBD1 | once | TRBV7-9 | CASSLGPQGGAEAFF | TGTGCCAGCAGCTTAGGGCCTCAGGGGGGAGCTGAAGCTTTCTTT
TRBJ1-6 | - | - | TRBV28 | CASSLRSLRGGSPLHF | TGTGCCAGCAGTTTGAGGTCACTTCGAGGTGGTTCACCCCTCCACTTT
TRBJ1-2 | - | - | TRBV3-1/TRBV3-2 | CASSQDWGSYGYTF | TGTGCCAGCAGCCAAGATTGGGGCAGCTATGGCTACACCTTC
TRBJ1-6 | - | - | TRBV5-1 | CASSSSPLTGVGSPLHF | TGCGCCAGCAGCTCGTCGCCCCTGACAGGAGTAGGATCACCCCTCCACTTT
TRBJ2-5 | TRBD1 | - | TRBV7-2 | CASSLPPPGQGETQYF | TGTGCCAGCAGCCTACCTCCTCCGGGACAGGGGGAGACCCAGTACTTC
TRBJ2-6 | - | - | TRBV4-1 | CASSQGAGANVLTF | TGCGCCAGCAGCCAAGGAGCGGGGGCCAACGTCCTGACTTTC
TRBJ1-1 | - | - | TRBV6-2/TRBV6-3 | CASSWFWIGGRSTEAFF | TGTGCCAGCAGTTGGTTTTGGATCGGGGGGCGAAGCACTGAAGCTTTCTTT
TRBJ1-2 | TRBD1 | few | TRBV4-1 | CASSQERGGEGQGSSSSYGYTF | TGCGCCAGCAGCCAAGAGAGGGGTGGGGAGGGACAGGGGAGTTCTTCGAGCTATGGCTACACCTTC
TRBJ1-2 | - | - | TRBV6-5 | CASSYPSGYGYTF | TGTGCCAGCAGCTACCCTTCCGGCTATGGCTACACCTTC
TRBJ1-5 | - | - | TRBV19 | CASSIGTRGGNQPQHF | TGTGCCAGTAGTATAGGCACGCGGGGCGGCAATCAGCCCCAGCATTTT
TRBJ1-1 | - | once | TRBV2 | CASSGQMNTEAFF | TGTGCCAGCAGTGGACAAATGAACACTGAAGCTTTCTTT